This TCR beta chain originates from a study of long-term antiretroviral therapy in people with HIV (dated by TCRdb to about 2022). Looking at the study overall: The earliest samples were collected approximately a decade before the 2015 WHO recommendation for immediate ART, a period when ART was typically delayed until CD4 counts fell. Whether ART initiation and durable HIV suppression were associated with changes in peripheral blood TRB repertoire composition and diversity was tested in a retrospective serial study. A total of 192 cryopreserved PBMC samples were contributed to the cohort by 30 adults with confirmed HIV infection, with samples collected serially over a mean of approximately six years (range 1-12). Of the roughly 30 participants with HIV, about twelve were female. No cross-contamination during QIAcube processing was seen in test extractions of a monoclonal T-cell line run alongside roughly 35 polyclonal samples.

Inclusion was restricted to participants for whom at least one PBMC sample before ART initiation and at least two post-ART samples were available. Treatment was received in the United States of America by all participants with HIV. Before DNA extraction, cryopreserved samples of about 0.95-10 million PBMC were thawed and washed. At the time of the earliest PBMC sample for each participant with HIV, ages ranged from about 23 to 60 years. PBMC samples were contributed by each participant from 1-4 timepoints before ART initiation and 2-8 timepoints after ART initiation, with a median of 7 samples. For every participant, serial HIV viral load, CD4+ T-cell count, ART history and demographic data were obtained. Genomic DNA was extracted from unsorted PBMC with a Qiagen kit on a QIAcube, processed in batches of 12 samples. Sequencing of the TRB variable region was done with the immunoSEQ hsTCRB v3.0 assay at survey level resolution. A depth of roughly 35,000-55,000 T-cell genomes per sample was targeted for TRB sequencing. Pooled TRB libraries were sequenced on an Illumina MiSeq with a v3 150-cycle kit. Under the source paper's analysis protocol: Repertoire analysis was run in R within a reproducible Nextflow workflow that covered QC, data transformation and analysis. Custom analyses were implemented in LymphoSeq2, an R package for AIRR-Seq data exploration. A few samples yielding fewer than 5000 total TRB sequences were excluded, leaving roughly 200 analyzed HIV repertoires. Among the roughly 190 retained HIV repertoires, under 65 were collected before ART initiation and some 130 after ART initiation. Each repertoire was downsampled to 5000 TRB nucleotide sequences, and summary statistics were averaged across 100 downsampling iterations. The analysis kept only TRB sequences whose CDR3 regions were at least seven amino acids long. Diversity was measured with a Shannon entropy-derived clonality score and the Gini coefficient. Repertoire networks linked the top 5000 CDR3 amino acid sequences whenever two sequences differed by an edit distance of one. For TRB CDR3 amino acid sequences, GLIPH2 was used to predict antigen specificity groups and MHC restriction. To flag known CMV, EBV, HIV or tissue antigen associations, CDR3 amino acid sequences were matched against VDJdb and McPAS-TCR. Pre-ART, post-ART and control groups were compared with Wilcoxon signed-rank tests and Holm-Bonferroni correction. TCRdb mirrors the immuneACCESS table, restricted to in-frame sequences. Some clones are absent from its copies; in checked studies, under half trace to an unresolved V gene, and the reason for the others is unknown. V, J and clone size are taken as reported in that table, and D and trimming were inferred from the DNA itself. The sample table lists tens of thousands of clones, about 77% of them with a count of one. The ten largest clones represent 4.5% to 5.5% of the sample.

Sequences LGHNA (CDR1) and YSLEER (CDR2) are obtained from the germline V gene. From its cysteine to its phenylalanine, the CDR3 spans 17 amino acids. Only the CDR3 DNA stays, 51 bases, in frame from base 1. Unmatched junction bases come to 9, with V trimmed by 0 bases and J by 2 bases. Remarks on this clone: The specificity of this receptor is unknown. Base qualities were left out, and no much larger clone turns up one base away.

The investigation overall reported the following: The samples were dated from about 2004 to 2018, and the ART regimens that were used may be less effective than current ART regimens. Because pre-ART samples had limited cell numbers, profiling was done on unsorted PBMC rather than on sorted CD4+ and CD8+ T cells. Because PBMC availability was limited, only the TCR beta chain was sequenced, with no alpha chain pairing. Narrower CDR3 length ranges were observed in HIV repertoires than in controls, and an antigen-experienced repertoire with only a slight naive shift after ART was suggested by the network structure. Starting ART was linked to a significant rise in TRB diversity, yet even with long-term ART the diversity remained significantly lower than in transplant donor controls. Inferences about post-ART repertoire changes are limited because no data were available on ART adherence, viral resistance or therapy changes. The repertoire was dominated across all time points by expanded TRB clones identified before ART initiation, although this dominance was seen to fluctuate and to decrease in many PLHIV after ART.

The material sequenced was unsorted PBMCs, taken 0.5 years after starting antiretroviral therapy. This receptor was identified in a woman aged 40 to 50 with HIV. The V gene is TRBV4-3 and the J gene is TRBJ1-2, and 7 junction bases match TRBD1. CDR3 sequence: CASSQDLGRDRNYGYTF. The DNA reads as follows: TGCGCCAGCAGCCAAGATCTGGGGCGGGACAGAAACTATGGCTACACCTTC.